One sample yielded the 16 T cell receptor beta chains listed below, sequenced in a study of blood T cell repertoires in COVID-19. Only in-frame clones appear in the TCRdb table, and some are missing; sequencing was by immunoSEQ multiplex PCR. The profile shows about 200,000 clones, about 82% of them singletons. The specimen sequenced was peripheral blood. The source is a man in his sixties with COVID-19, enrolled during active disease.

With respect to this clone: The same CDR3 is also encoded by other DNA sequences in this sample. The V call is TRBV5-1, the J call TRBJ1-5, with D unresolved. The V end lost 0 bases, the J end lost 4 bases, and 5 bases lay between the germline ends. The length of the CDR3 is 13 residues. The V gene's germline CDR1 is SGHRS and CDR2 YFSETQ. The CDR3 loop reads CASSLDGNQPQHF. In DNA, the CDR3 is TGCGCCAGCAGCTTGGACGGGAATCAGCCCCAGCATTTT.

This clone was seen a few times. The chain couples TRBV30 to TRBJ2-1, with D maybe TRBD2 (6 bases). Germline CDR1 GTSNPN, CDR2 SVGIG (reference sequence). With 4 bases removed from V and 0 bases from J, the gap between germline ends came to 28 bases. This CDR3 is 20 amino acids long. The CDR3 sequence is CAWTSLRTTGTRGSYNEQFF. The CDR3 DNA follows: TGTGCCTGGACATCTCTCCGGACCACCGGGACTCGAGGCTCCTACAATGAGCAGTTCTTC.

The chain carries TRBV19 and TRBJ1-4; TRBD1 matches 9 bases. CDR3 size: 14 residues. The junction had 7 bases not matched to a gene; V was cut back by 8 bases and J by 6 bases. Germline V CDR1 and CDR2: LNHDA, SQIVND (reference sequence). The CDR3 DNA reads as TGTGCCAGTGCTTGGCGGACAGGGGATGAAAAACTGTTTTTT. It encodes CASAWRTGDEKLFF.

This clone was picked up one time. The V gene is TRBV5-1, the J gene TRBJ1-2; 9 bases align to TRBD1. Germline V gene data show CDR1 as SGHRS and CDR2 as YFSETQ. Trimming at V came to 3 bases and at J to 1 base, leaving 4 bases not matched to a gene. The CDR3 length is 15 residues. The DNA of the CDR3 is TGCGCCAGCAGCTATGGACAGGGGAGTAACTATGGCTACACCTTC. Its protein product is CASSYGQGSNYGYTF.

The CDR3 loop reads CASRDSGNTEAFF. Here the CDR3 DNA reads TGTGCCAGCAGGGACAGCGGGAACACTGAAGCTTTCTTT. The rearrangement links TRBV7-9 to TRBJ1-1; D is possibly TRBD1 (6 bases). Germline CDR1 SEHNR, CDR2 FQNEAQ (reference sequence). V shed 6 bases and J shed 1 base, with 9 bases lying between them. CDR3 length: 13 residues.

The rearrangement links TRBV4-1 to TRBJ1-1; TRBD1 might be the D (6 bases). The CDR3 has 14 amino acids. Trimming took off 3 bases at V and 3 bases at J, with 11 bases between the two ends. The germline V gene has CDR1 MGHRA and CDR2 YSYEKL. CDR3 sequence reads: CASSHSQGYTEAFF. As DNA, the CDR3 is TGCGCCAGCAGCCACTCACAGGGTTACACTGAAGCTTTCTTT.

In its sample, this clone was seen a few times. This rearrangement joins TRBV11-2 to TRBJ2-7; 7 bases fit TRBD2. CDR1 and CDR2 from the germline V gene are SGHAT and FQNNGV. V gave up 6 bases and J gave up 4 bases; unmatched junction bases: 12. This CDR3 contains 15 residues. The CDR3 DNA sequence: TGTGCCAGCAGTTTCGGGTTAGCGGGTGATTACGAGCAGTACTTC. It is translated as CASSFGLAGDYEQYF.

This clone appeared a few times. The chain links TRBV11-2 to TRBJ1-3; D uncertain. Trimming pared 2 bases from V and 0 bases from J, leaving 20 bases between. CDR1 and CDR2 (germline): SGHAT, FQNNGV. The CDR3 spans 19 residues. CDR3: CASSLTLIRHSSSGNTIYF. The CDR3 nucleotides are TGTGCCAGCAGCTTAACCTTAATAAGACATTCGAGCTCTGGAAACACCATATATTTT. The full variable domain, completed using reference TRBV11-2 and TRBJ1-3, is EAGVAQSPRYKIIEKRQSVAFWCNPISGHATLYWYQQILGQGPKLLIQFQNNGVVDDSQLPKDRFSAERLKGVDSTLKIQPAKLEDSAVYLCASSLTLIRHSSSGNTIYFGEGSWLTVV.

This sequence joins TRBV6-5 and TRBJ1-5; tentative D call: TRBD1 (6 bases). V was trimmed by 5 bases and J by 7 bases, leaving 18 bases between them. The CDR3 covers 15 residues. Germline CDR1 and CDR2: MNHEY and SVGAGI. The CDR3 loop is CASSPPRGPLQPQHF. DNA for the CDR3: TGTGCCAGCAGTCCACCCAGGGGCCCCCTCCAGCCCCAGCATTTT.

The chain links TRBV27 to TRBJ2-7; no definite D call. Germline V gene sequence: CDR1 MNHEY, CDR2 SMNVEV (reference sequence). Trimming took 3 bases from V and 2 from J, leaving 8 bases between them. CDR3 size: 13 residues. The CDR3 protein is CASSFGQAYEQYF. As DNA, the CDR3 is TGTGCCAGCAGTTTCGGCCAGGCCTACGAGCAGTACTTC.

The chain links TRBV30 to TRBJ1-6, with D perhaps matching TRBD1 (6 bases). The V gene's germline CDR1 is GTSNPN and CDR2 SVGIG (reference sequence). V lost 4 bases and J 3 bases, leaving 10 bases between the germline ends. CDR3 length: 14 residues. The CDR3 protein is CAWNRDNYNSPLHF. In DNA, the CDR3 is TGTGCCTGGAACCGGGACAACTATAATTCACCCCTCCACTTT. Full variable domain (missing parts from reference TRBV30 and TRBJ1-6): SQTIHQWPATLVQPVGSPLSLECTVEGTSNPNLYWYRQAAGRGLQLLFYSVGIGQISSEVPQNLSASRPQDRQFILSSKKLLLSDSGFYLCAWNRDNYNSPLHFGNGTRLTVT.

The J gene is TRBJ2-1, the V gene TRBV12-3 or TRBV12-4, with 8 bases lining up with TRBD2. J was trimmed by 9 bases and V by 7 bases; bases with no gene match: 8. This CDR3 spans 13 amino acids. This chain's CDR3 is CASNPGGGTEQFF. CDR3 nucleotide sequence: TGTGCCAGCAACCCCGGGGGGGGCACTGAGCAGTTCTTC.

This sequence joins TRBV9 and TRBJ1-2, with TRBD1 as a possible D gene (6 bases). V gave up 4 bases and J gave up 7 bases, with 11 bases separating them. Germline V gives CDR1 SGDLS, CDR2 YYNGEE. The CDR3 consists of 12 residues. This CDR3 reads CASSLGHLGYTF. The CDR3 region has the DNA TGTGCCAGCAGCCTGGGACACCTTGGCTACACCTTC.

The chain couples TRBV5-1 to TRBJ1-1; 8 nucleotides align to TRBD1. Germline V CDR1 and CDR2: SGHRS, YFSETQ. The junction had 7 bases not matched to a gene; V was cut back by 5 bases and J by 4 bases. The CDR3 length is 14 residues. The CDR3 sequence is CASSIRGQFTEAFF. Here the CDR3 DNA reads TGCGCCAGCAGTATCAGGGGGCAGTTCACTGAAGCTTTCTTT.

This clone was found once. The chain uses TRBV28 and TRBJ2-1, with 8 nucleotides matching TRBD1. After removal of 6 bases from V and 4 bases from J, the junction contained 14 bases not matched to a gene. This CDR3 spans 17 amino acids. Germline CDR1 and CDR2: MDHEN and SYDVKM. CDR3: CASRYTLRTGMYNEQFF. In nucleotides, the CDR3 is TGTGCCAGCAGATATACTTTGAGGACAGGGATGTACAATGAGCAGTTCTTC.

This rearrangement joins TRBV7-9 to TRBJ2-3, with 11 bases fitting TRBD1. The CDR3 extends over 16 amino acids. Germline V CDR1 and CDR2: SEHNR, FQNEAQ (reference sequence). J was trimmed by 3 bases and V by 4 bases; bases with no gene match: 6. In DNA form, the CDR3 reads TGTGCCAGCAGCTACGGACAGGGGGCGCTAACAGATACGCAGTATTTT. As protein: CASSYGQGALTDTQYF.